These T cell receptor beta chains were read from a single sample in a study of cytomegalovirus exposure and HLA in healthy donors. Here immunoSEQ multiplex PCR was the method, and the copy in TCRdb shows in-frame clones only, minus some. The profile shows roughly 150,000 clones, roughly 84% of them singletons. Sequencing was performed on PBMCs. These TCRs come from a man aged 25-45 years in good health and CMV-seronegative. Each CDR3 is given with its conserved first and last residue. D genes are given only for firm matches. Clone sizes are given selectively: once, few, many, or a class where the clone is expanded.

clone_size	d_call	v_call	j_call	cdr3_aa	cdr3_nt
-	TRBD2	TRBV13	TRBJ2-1	CASSAPGTSGSNEQFF	TGTGCCAGCAGCGCCCCCGGGACTAGCGGGAGTAATGAGCAGTTCTTC
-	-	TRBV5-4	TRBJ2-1	CASSLRGRMGNEQFF	TGTGCCAGCAGCTTAAGGGGCAGGATGGGGAATGAGCAGTTCTTC
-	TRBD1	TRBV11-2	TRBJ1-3	CASSSIQGWTGNTIYF	TGTGCCAGCAGCTCCATACAGGGGTGGACTGGAAACACCATATATTTT
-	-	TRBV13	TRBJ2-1	CASSLVKVLAEQFF	TGTGCCAGCAGCTTAGTAAAGGTTTTAGCTGAGCAGTTCTTC
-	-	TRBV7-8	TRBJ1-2	CASSLSAGRGNYGYTF	TGTGCCAGCAGCCTTTCCGCGGGGAGGGGTAACTATGGCTACACCTTC
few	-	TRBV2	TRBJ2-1	CASIRDTFSAGEQFF	TGTGCCAGCATTAGGGACACCTTTAGCGCTGGTGAGCAGTTCTTC
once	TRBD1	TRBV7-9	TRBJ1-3	CASSLNRGVKGNTIYF	TGTGCCAGCAGCCTAAACAGGGGAGTCAAAGGAAACACCATATATTTT
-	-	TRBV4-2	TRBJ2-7	CASSQGTAGANYEQYF	TGTGCCAGCAGCCAAGGAACGGCAGGGGCAAACTACGAGCAGTACTTC
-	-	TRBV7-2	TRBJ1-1	CASSSKGQNTEAFF	TGTGCCAGCAGCTCGAAAGGACAGAACACTGAAGCTTTCTTT
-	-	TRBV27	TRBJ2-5	CASSPYRGPRETQYF	TGTGCCAGCAGTCCCTATAGGGGCCCCAGGGAGACCCAGTACTTC
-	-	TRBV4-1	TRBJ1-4	CASSQVWDKLNEKLFF	TGCGCCAGCAGCCAAGTTTGGGACAAACTTAATGAAAAACTGTTTTTT
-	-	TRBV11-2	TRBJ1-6	CASSSTGSNSPLHF	TGTGCCAGCAGCTCGACAGGCTCCAATTCACCCCTCCACTTT
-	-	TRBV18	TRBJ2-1	CASSAGSISYNEQFF	TGTGCCAGCTCAGCAGGGTCGATCTCCTACAATGAGCAGTTCTTC
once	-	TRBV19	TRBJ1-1	CASRTESNTEAFF	TGTGCCAGTAGGACAGAGTCGAACACTGAAGCTTTCTTT
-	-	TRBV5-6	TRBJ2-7	CASTRGRNTYEQYF	TGTGCCAGCACCCGAGGAAGGAACACCTACGAGCAGTACTTC
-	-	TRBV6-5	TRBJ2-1	CASNKGIGEQFF	TGTGCCAGCAACAAGGGGATAGGTGAGCAGTTCTTC
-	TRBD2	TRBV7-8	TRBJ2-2	CASGGVEVTGELFF	TGTGCCAGCGGGGGGGTTGAAGTGACCGGGGAGCTGTTTTTT
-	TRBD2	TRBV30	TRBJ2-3	CAWREASGAPDTQYF	TGTGCCTGGAGGGAGGCTAGCGGTGCCCCAGATACGCAGTATTTT
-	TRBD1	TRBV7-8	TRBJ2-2	CASSTGTENTGELFF	TGTGCCAGCAGCACCGGGACAGAGAACACCGGGGAGCTGTTTTTT
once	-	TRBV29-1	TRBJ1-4	CSVGGELGGKLFF	TGCAGCGTTGGAGGGGAATTAGGGGGAAAACTGTTTTTT
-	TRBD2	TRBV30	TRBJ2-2	CAWSLPGTSGSRNTGELFF	TGTGCCTGGAGTCTGCCCGGGACTAGCGGGAGCAGGAACACCGGGGAGCTGTTTTTT
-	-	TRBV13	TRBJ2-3	CASTRTVTDTQYF	TGTGCCAGCACCCGGACAGTCACAGATACGCAGTATTTT
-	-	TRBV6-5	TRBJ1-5	CASSYSFVQPQHF	TGTGCCAGCAGTTACTCCTTCGTTCAGCCCCAGCATTTT
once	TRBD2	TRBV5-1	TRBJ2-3	CASSPEWGGYSTDTQYF	TGCGCCAGCAGCCCCGAGTGGGGGGGTTATAGCACAGATACGCAGTATTTT
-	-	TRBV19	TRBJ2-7	CASTLGRDYEQYF	TGTGCCAGTACCCTAGGACGGGACTACGAGCAGTACTTC
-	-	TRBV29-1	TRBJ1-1	CSATGRNTEAFF	TGCAGCGCGACAGGACGGAACACTGAAGCTTTCTTT
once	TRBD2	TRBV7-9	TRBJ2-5	CASLGGAQETQYF	TGTGCCAGCTTGGGAGGGGCCCAAGAGACCCAGTACTTC
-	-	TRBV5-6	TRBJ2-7	CASSLAATYEQYF	TGTGCCAGCAGCTTGGCCGCTACCTACGAGCAGTACTTC
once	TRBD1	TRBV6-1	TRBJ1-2	CASSVWQGAFYGYTF	TGTGCCAGCAGTGTGTGGCAGGGGGCGTTCTATGGCTACACCTTC
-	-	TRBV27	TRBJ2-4	CASSSGLAKNIQYF	TGTGCCAGCAGTTCAGGGTTGGCCAAAAACATTCAGTACTTC
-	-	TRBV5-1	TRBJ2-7	CASSSLGHTYEQYF	TGCGCCAGCAGCTCCTTGGGACATACTTACGAGCAGTACTTC